This T cell receptor beta chain was profiled in a study of cytomegalovirus exposure and HLA in healthy donors. Overall study results and limits: The likely origin of a cluster of highly shared sequence variants was a sequencing artifact.

The PCR had 60 Vbeta and 13 Jbeta primers. Produced via immunoSEQ multiplex PCR; TCRdb's table is partial and in-frame only. The sample has under 150,000 clones; more than 75% are singletons. A remark on this clone: Its specificity is not known.

CDR3 length: 16 residues. Germline V CDR1 and CDR2: SGHRS, YFSETQ. V was pared by 0 bases and J by 4 bases, with 6 bases of the junction left unmatched. The TCR comes from a female donor in good health and CMV-seronegative. Sequenced: PBMCs. The chain has TRBV5-1 and TRBJ2-3; 9 bases line up with TRBD2. CDR3 sequence reads: CASSLGGTSIADTQYF. CDR3 nucleotide sequence: TGCGCCAGCAGCTTGGGGGGGACTAGCATCGCAGATACGCAGTATTTT.